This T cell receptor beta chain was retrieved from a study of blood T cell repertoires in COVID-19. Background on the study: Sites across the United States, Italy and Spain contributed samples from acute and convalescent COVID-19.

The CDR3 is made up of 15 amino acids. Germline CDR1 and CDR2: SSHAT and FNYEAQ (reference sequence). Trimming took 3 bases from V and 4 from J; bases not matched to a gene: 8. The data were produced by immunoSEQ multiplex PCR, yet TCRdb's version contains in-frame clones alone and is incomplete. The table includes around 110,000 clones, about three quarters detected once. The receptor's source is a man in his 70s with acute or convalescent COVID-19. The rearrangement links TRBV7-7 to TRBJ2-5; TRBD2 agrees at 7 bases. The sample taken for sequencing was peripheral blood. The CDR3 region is CASSLGDKRGETQYF. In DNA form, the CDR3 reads TGTGCCAGCAGCTTGGGGGATAAGCGGGGAGAGACCCAGTACTTC.